This TCR beta chain came from a study of shared clonotypes between healthy human individuals. Here immunoSEQ multiplex PCR was the method, and the copy in TCRdb shows in-frame clones only, minus some. This sample carries about 1,800,000 clones, about 95% of them seen once, and the ten largest clones take around 1.2%. This CDR3 contains 16 residues. The J segment lost 7 bases and the V segment lost 4 bases, leaving 12 bases of the junction unmatched. Germline V CDR1 and CDR2: KGHSH, LQKENI. Cells designated naive CD8 were CD45RO-negative and were positively selected for CCR7, with terminally differentiated effector memory CD45RA+ cells excluded.

The genes are TRBV18 and TRBJ1-5; 8 bases are a match to TRBD1. The sample was naive CD8+ T cells sorted from blood. The receptor comes from a man between 18 and 35 years old in good health. This CDR3 is CASSRAPGGAGQPQHF. CDR3 sequence (DNA): TGTGCCAGCTCACGTGCCCCAGGGGGCGCAGGGCAGCCCCAGCATTTT. The variable domain in full, with the rest retrieved from reference TRBV18 and TRBJ1-5, is NAGVMQNPRHLVRRRGQEARLRCSPMKGHSHVYWYRQLPEEGLKFMVYLQKENIIDESGMPKERFSAEFPKEGPSILRIQQVVRGDSAAYFCASSRAPGGAGQPQHFGDGTRLSIL.